A selection of T cell receptor beta chains follows, all from one sample in a study of Graves' ophthalmopathy and Graves' hyperthyroidism. TCRdb recomputed calls from the multiplex PCR reads with MiXCR, one row per CDR3 protein. The data show fewer than 650,000 distinct CDR3 sequences, about a fifth seen once. Sequencing was done on a sample of peripheral blood. These receptors were collected from a woman under 30 with stable Graves' hyperthyroidism. Some clones in this sample may be carry-over from other donors' samples. The CDR3 runs from the conserved cysteine through the conserved F or W. A D gene is named only where the DNA matches it firmly. Clone size is shown for a subset of rows, as once, few, many or a class of expanded clone.

v_call	clone_size	j_call	d_call	cdr3_aa	cdr3_nt
TRBV6-5	many	TRBJ1-6	NA	CASSYGGQGDSPLHF	TGTGCCAGCAGTTACGGCGGGCAGGGTGATTCACCCCTCCACTTT
TRBV2	NA	TRBJ2-2	NA	CAAQGGTGELFF	TGTGCCGCCCAGGGGGGAACCGGGGAGCTGTTTTTT
TRBV5-1	few	TRBJ2-2	TRBD2	CASSSTSGYNTGELFF	TGCGCCAGCAGCTCGACTAGCGGGTATAACACCGGGGAGCTGTTTTTT
TRBV7-9	many	TRBJ1-2	NA	CASSLPPGSDSGYTF	TGTGCCAGCAGCTTACCTCCAGGGTCCGACTCTGGCTACACCTTC
TRBV6-2/TRBV6-3	NA	TRBJ2-2	TRBD2	CASSSSGGAAGELFF	TGTGCCAGCAGTTCGAGCGGGGGGGCCGCCGGGGAGCTGTTTTTT
TRBV28	NA	TRBJ1-1	NA	CASSPGHMNTEAFF	TGTGCCAGCAGCCCCGGACACATGAACACTGAAGCTTTCTTT
TRBV9	many	TRBJ2-3	NA	CASSGVWGGTDTQYF	TGTGCCAGCAGCGGAGTTTGGGGTGGCACAGATACGCAGTATTTT
TRBV11-2	NA	TRBJ2-5	NA	CASSLGGSAQYF	TGTGCCAGCAGCTTAGGGGGGTCGGCCCAGTACTTC
TRBV12-3/TRBV12-4	NA	TRBJ2-7	NA	CASSFHDLGNEQYF	TGTGCCAGCAGTTTCCACGATTTGGGGAACGAGCAGTACTTC
TRBV6-5	many	TRBJ2-7	NA	CASSRDPLGYEQYF	TGTGCCAGCAGCAGGGACCCCCTGGGCTACGAGCAGTACTTC